This entry describes one T cell receptor (beta chain). Original processing notes: Estimation of nucleated cell counts was performed using reference gene primer amplification. TCRdb's copy holds only in-frame clones and misses some; the assay was immunoSEQ multiplex PCR. That table supplies the V and J calls and clone size; D and trimming were determined from the DNA. The sample carries approximately 60,000 clones, 60% to 85% recorded once. This sample is drawn from a study of blood T cell repertoires in COVID-19. On the study more broadly: From the United States, Italy and Spain came samples of acute and convalescent COVID-19. T cells, B-cell-depleted T cells, or PBMCs supplied cDNA or gDNA.

CDR1 SGHKS and CDR2 YYEKEE come from the germline V gene (reference sequence). The CDR3 runs 14 residues. V shed 3 bases and J shed 7 bases, with 14 bases lying between them. V is TRBV5-5 and J is TRBJ1-5, with no clear D. The sample consisted of peripheral blood. The TCR was taken from a man aged 50-60 years with active or convalescent COVID-19. The CDR3 reads CASSSSTYTQPQHF. For the CDR3, the DNA is TGTGCCAGCAGCTCCTCAACATATACACAGCCCCAGCATTTT.